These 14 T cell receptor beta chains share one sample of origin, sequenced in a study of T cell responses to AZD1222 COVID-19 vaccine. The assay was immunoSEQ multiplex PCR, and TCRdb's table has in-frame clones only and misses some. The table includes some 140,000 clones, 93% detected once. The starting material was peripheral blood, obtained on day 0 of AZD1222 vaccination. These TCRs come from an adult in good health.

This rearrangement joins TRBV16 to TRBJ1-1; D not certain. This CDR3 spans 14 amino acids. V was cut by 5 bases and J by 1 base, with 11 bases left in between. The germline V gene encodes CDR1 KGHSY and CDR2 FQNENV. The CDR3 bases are TGTGCCAGCAGCGGGTCGGCGGGGAACACTGAAGCTTTCTTT. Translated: CASSGSAGNTEAFF.

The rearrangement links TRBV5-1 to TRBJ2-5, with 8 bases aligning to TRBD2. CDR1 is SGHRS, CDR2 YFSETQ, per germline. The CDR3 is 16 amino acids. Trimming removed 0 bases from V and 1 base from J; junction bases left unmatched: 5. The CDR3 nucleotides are TGCGCCAGCAGCTTGGCGACTAGCGTATTCCAAGAGACCCAGTACTTC. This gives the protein CASSLATSVFQETQYF.

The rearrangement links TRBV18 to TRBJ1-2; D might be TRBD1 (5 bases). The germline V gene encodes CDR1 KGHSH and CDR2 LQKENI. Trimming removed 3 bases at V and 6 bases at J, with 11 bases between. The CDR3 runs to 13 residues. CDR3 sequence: CASSPSDRDGYTF. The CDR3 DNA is TGTGCCAGCTCACCTTCCGACAGAGATGGCTACACCTTC.

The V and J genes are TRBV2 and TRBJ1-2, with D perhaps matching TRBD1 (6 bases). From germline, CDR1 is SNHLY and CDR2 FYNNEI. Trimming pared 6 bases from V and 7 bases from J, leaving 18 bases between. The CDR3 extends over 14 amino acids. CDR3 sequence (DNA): TGTGCCAGCAGCGGTTGGACAGACTTCCTTGGCTACACCTTC. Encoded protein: CASSGWTDFLGYTF.

CDR3 protein: CASALGAGLNTEAFF. In nucleotides, the CDR3 is TGTGCTAGTGCCCTGGGGGCGGGTTTGAACACTGAAGCTTTCTTT. This chain links TRBV12-5 with TRBJ1-1, with a weak D call TRBD1 (6 bases). Trimming cost V 7 bases and J 0 bases, with 15 bases left between them. The CDR3 runs to 15 residues. CDR1 is LGHNT and CDR2 is FRNRAP in the germline V gene.

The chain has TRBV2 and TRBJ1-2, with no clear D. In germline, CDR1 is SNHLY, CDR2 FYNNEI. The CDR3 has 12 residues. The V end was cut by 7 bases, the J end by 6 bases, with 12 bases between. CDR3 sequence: CASNLERNGYTF. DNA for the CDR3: TGTGCCAGCAATCTGGAACGTAATGGCTACACCTTC.

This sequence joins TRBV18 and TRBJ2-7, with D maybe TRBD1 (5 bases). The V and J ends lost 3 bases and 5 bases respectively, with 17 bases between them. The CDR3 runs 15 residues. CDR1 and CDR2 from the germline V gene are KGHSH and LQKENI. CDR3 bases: TGTGCCAGCTCACCTCGAGACAGAGTTAAAAACGAGCAGTACTTC. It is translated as CASSPRDRVKNEQYF.

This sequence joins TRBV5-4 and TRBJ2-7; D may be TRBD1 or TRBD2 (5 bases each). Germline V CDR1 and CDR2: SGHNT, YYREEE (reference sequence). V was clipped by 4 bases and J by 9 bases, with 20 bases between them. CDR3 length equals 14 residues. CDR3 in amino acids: CASSVVSGPSVQYF. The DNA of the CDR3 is TGTGCCAGCAGCGTGGTATCGGGGCCGTCAGTGCAGTACTTC.

The CDR3 DNA sequence: TGCGCCAGCAGCCAAGTATACGGAACGGTGAGCTCCTATAATTCACCCCTCCACTTT. Its translation is CASSQVYGTVSSYNSPLHF. The V and J genes are TRBV4-1 and TRBJ1-6, with D unresolved. The CDR3 spans 19 residues. Trimming took 1 base from V and 0 from J, leaving 16 bases between them. Germline V gene sequence: CDR1 MGHRA, CDR2 YSYEKL.

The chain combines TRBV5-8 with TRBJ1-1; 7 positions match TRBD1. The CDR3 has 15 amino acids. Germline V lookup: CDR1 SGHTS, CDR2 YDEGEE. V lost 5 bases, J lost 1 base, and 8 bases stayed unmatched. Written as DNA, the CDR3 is TGTGCCAGCAGGTGGAGAGGGGGCTGGAACACTGAAGCTTTCTTT. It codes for CASRWRGGWNTEAFF.

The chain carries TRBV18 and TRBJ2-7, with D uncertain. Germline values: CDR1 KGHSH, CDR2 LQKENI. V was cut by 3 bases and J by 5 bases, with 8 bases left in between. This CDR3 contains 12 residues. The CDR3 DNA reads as TGTGCCAGCTCACCTCGGGTCCACGAGCAGTACTTC. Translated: CASSPRVHEQYF.

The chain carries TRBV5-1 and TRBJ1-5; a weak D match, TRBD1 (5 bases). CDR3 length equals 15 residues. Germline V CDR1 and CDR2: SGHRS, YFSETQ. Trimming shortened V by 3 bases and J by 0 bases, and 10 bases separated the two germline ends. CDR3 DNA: TGCGCCAGCAGCTCCGGAACAGGTAGCAATCAGCCCCAGCATTTT. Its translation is CASSSGTGSNQPQHF.

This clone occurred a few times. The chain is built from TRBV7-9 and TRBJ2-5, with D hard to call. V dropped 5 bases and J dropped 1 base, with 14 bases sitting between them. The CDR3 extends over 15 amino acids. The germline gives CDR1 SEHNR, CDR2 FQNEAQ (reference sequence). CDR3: CASSPWSSTQETQYF. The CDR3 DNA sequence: TGTGCCAGCAGCCCCTGGAGTTCAACCCAAGAGACCCAGTACTTC.

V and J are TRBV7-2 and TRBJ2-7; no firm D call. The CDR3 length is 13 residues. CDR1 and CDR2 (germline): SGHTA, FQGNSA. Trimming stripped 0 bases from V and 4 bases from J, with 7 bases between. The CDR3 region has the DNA TGTGCCAGCAGCTTAGCGCGGTCGTACGAGCAGTACTTC. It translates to CASSLARSYEQYF.